These T cell receptor beta chains were read from a single sample in a study of blood T cell repertoires in COVID-19. Assay used: immunoSEQ multiplex PCR; TCRdb lists only in-frame clones, some missing. The sample shows tens of thousands of clones, about nine tenths of them seen only once. Input material: peripheral blood. The receptors derive from a man in his forties or fifties with COVID-19, enrolled during active disease. Each CDR3 is given with its conserved first and last residue. A D gene is named only where the DNA matches it firmly. The listing skips clone size in some rows; elsewhere it reads once, few, many or a size class.

CDR3 protein: CASSLAGGPNEQFF
CDR3 DNA: TGCGCCAGCAGCTTGGCGGGAGGGCCTAATGAGCAGTTCTTC
V gene: TRBV5-1
clone size: -
D gene: TRBD2
J gene: TRBJ2-1
CDR3 length: 14

CDR3 protein: CASSQGQGPYEQYF
CDR3 DNA: TGTGCCAGCAGCCAAGGACAGGGGCCCTACGAGCAGTACTTC
V gene: TRBV3-1/TRBV3-2
clone size: -
D gene: TRBD1
J gene: TRBJ2-7
CDR3 length: 14

CDR3 protein: CASSEFLPHSDGNTIYF
CDR3 DNA: TGTGCCAGCAGTGAATTCCTTCCCCACTCTGATGGAAACACCATATATTTT
V gene: TRBV2
clone size: -
D gene: -
J gene: TRBJ1-3
CDR3 length: 17

CDR3 protein: CAWSASGDTEAFF
CDR3 DNA: TGTGCCTGGAGTGCCTCCGGGGACACTGAAGCTTTCTTT
V gene: TRBV30
clone size: -
D gene: -
J gene: TRBJ1-1
CDR3 length: 13

CDR3 protein: CASTDRSTDTQYF
CDR3 DNA: TGTGCCAGCACCGACAGGAGCACAGATACGCAGTATTTT
V gene: TRBV5-4
clone size: once
D gene: -
J gene: TRBJ2-3
CDR3 length: 13

CDR3 protein: CAWGWTSGPYEQYF
CDR3 DNA: TGTGCCTGGGGGTGGACTAGCGGACCCTACGAGCAGTACTTC
V gene: TRBV30
clone size: -
D gene: TRBD2
J gene: TRBJ2-7
CDR3 length: 14

CDR3 protein: CASSLGADLYGYTF
CDR3 DNA: TGTGCCAGCAGCTTAGGGGCCGACCTCTATGGCTACACCTTC
V gene: TRBV11-2
clone size: -
D gene: -
J gene: TRBJ1-2
CDR3 length: 14

CDR3 protein: CATARDRGVSNQPQHF
CDR3 DNA: TGTGCCACCGCCCGGGACAGGGGAGTTAGCAATCAGCCCCAGCATTTT
V gene: TRBV24-1
clone size: -
D gene: TRBD1
J gene: TRBJ1-5
CDR3 length: 16

CDR3 protein: CASSIAPTGWGRAFF
CDR3 DNA: TGTGCCAGTAGTATAGCCCCGACAGGGTGGGGTAGAGCTTTCTTT
V gene: TRBV19
clone size: -
D gene: TRBD1
J gene: TRBJ1-1
CDR3 length: 15

CDR3 protein: CASSVGQWGYTF
CDR3 DNA: TGTGCCAGCAGCGTAGGTCAGTGGGGCTACACCTTC
V gene: TRBV9
clone size: -
D gene: -
J gene: TRBJ1-2
CDR3 length: 12

CDR3 protein: CASSLGGGYGYTF
CDR3 DNA: TGCGCCAGCAGCTTGGGGGGCGGCTATGGCTACACCTTC
V gene: TRBV5-1
clone size: -
D gene: -
J gene: TRBJ1-2
CDR3 length: 13

CDR3 protein: CASSVGTGRTDTQYF
CDR3 DNA: TGTGCCAGCAGCGTGGGGACAGGGCGCACAGATACGCAGTATTTT
V gene: TRBV9
clone size: -
D gene: TRBD1
J gene: TRBJ2-3
CDR3 length: 15

CDR3 protein: CSVVEREGYEQYF
CDR3 DNA: TGCAGCGTTGTTGAGCGGGAGGGCTACGAGCAGTACTTC
V gene: TRBV29-1
clone size: once
D gene: TRBD2
J gene: TRBJ2-7
CDR3 length: 13

CDR3 protein: CASSHNVGAAGF
CDR3 DNA: TGTGCCAGCAGTCACAACGTGGGAGCCGCTGGTTTT
V gene: TRBV6-2/TRBV6-3
clone size: -
D gene: -
J gene: TRBJ1-1
CDR3 length: 12

CDR3 protein: CASADRSRGYEQYF
CDR3 DNA: TGTGCCAGCGCGGACCGCTCTAGGGGCTACGAGCAGTACTTC
V gene: TRBV13
clone size: -
D gene: -
J gene: TRBJ2-7
CDR3 length: 14

CDR3 protein: CASTRSPSYEQYF
CDR3 DNA: TGTGCCAGCACCAGGTCACCGTCCTACGAGCAGTACTTC
V gene: TRBV3-1/TRBV3-2
clone size: -
D gene: -
J gene: TRBJ2-7
CDR3 length: 13

CDR3 protein: CAISLPASGTSMEQFF
CDR3 DNA: TGTGCCATCAGTCTCCCCGCTAGCGGGACCTCAATGGAGCAGTTCTTC
V gene: TRBV10-3
clone size: -
D gene: TRBD2
J gene: TRBJ2-1
CDR3 length: 16

CDR3 protein: CASSPRTAYEQYF
CDR3 DNA: TGTGCCAGCAGCCCCCGGACAGCTTACGAGCAGTACTTC
V gene: TRBV28
clone size: -
D gene: -
J gene: TRBJ2-7
CDR3 length: 13

CDR3 protein: CASSRDRGRFYNSPLHF
CDR3 DNA: TGTGCCAGCAGCCGAGACAGGGGGAGGTTCTATAATTCACCCCTCCACTTT
V gene: TRBV5-6
clone size: -
D gene: TRBD1
J gene: TRBJ1-6
CDR3 length: 17

CDR3 protein: CASSLDSSSYNEQFF
CDR3 DNA: TGTGCTAGCAGCTTGGACTCAAGCTCCTACAATGAGCAGTTCTTC
V gene: TRBV7-7
clone size: once
D gene: -
J gene: TRBJ2-1
CDR3 length: 15

CDR3 protein: CASSVEENTEAFF
CDR3 DNA: TGTGCCAGCAGTGTCGAGGAAAACACTGAAGCTTTCTTT
V gene: TRBV6-4
clone size: -
D gene: -
J gene: TRBJ1-1
CDR3 length: 13

CDR3 protein: CASMGAEGPSPLHF
CDR3 DNA: TGTGCCAGCATGGGGGCCGAGGGGCCATCACCCCTCCACTTT
V gene: TRBV6-6
clone size: -
D gene: -
J gene: TRBJ1-6
CDR3 length: 14

CDR3 protein: CASSPLGREQYF
CDR3 DNA: TGTGCCAGCAGCCCACTAGGGCGGGAGCAGTACTTC
V gene: TRBV3-1/TRBV3-2
clone size: -
D gene: -
J gene: TRBJ2-7
CDR3 length: 12

CDR3 protein: CASSKAAALWGNQPQHF
CDR3 DNA: TGTGCCAGCAGCAAAGCTGCGGCCTTATGGGGCAATCAGCCCCAGCATTTT
V gene: TRBV21-1
clone size: -
D gene: -
J gene: TRBJ1-5
CDR3 length: 17

CDR3 protein: CASSLGSYEQYF
CDR3 DNA: TGTGCCAGCAGTTTAGGCAGCTACGAGCAGTACTTC
V gene: TRBV12-3/TRBV12-4
clone size: -
D gene: -
J gene: TRBJ2-7
CDR3 length: 12

CDR3 protein: CASSWGGTDTQYF
CDR3 DNA: TGTGCCAGCAGTTGGGGGGGCACAGATACGCAGTATTTT
V gene: TRBV28
clone size: -
D gene: -
J gene: TRBJ2-3
CDR3 length: 13

CDR3 protein: CAWSGGQGDEQYF
CDR3 DNA: TGTGCCTGGAGTGGGGGACAGGGGGACGAGCAGTACTTC
V gene: TRBV30
clone size: -
D gene: TRBD1
J gene: TRBJ2-7
CDR3 length: 13

CDR3 protein: CASSGGRTSGSTDTGELFF
CDR3 DNA: TGTGCCAGCAGCGGAGGTCGGACTAGCGGGAGTACCGACACCGGGGAGCTGTTTTTT
V gene: TRBV7-9
clone size: -
D gene: TRBD2
J gene: TRBJ2-2
CDR3 length: 19

CDR3 protein: CASSQAVRGYGNTIYF
CDR3 DNA: TGCGCCAGCAGCCAAGCCGTTAGGGGCTATGGAAACACCATATATTTT
V gene: TRBV4-3
clone size: -
D gene: -
J gene: TRBJ1-3
CDR3 length: 16

CDR3 protein: CATSDLRFMNTEAFF
CDR3 DNA: TGTGCCACCAGTGATTTGCGGTTTATGAACACTGAAGCTTTCTTT
V gene: TRBV24-1
clone size: -
D gene: -
J gene: TRBJ1-1
CDR3 length: 15

CDR3 protein: CAIRDPGQAHLAFF
CDR3 DNA: TGTGCCATCAGGGACCCGGGACAGGCCCACTTAGCTTTCTTT
V gene: TRBV10-3
clone size: -
D gene: TRBD1
J gene: TRBJ1-1
CDR3 length: 14

CDR3 protein: CAWSKGKGAYEQYF
CDR3 DNA: TGTGCCTGGAGTAAGGGGAAGGGGGCCTACGAGCAGTACTTC
V gene: TRBV30
clone size: -
D gene: -
J gene: TRBJ2-7
CDR3 length: 14

CDR3 protein: CASSLDRGLSGYTF
CDR3 DNA: TGTGCCAGTAGTCTCGACAGGGGCTTGAGTGGCTACACCTTC
V gene: TRBV19
clone size: -
D gene: TRBD1
J gene: TRBJ1-2
CDR3 length: 14

CDR3 protein: CASSLELAGSTDTQYF
CDR3 DNA: TGTGCCAGCAGTTTAGAACTAGCGGGAAGCACAGATACGCAGTATTTT
V gene: TRBV27
clone size: -
D gene: TRBD2
J gene: TRBJ2-3
CDR3 length: 16

CDR3 protein: CASSPFALNNEQFF
CDR3 DNA: TGCGCCAGCAGCCCCTTTGCGTTGAACAATGAGCAGTTCTTC
V gene: TRBV4-1
clone size: once
D gene: -
J gene: TRBJ2-1
CDR3 length: 14

CDR3 protein: CASSPTDRATSGNTIYF
CDR3 DNA: TGTGCCAGCAGTCCGACGGACAGAGCTACCTCTGGAAACACCATATATTTT
V gene: TRBV28
clone size: -
D gene: -
J gene: TRBJ1-3
CDR3 length: 17

CDR3 protein: CSVARGGNTEAFF
CDR3 DNA: TGCAGCGTTGCGAGAGGGGGGAACACTGAAGCTTTCTTT
V gene: TRBV29-1
clone size: -
D gene: -
J gene: TRBJ1-1
CDR3 length: 13

CDR3 protein: CASSGDRDRVYNEQFF
CDR3 DNA: TGTGCCAGCAGTGGAGACCGGGACAGAGTCTACAATGAGCAGTTCTTC
V gene: TRBV2
clone size: -
D gene: TRBD1
J gene: TRBJ2-1
CDR3 length: 16

CDR3 protein: CASTHPQGTSGRNEQYF
CDR3 DNA: TGTGCCAGCACCCACCCCCAGGGGACTAGCGGGAGGAACGAGCAGTACTTC
V gene: TRBV2
clone size: -
D gene: TRBD2
J gene: TRBJ2-7
CDR3 length: 17

CDR3 protein: CASSPGTGGAKNIQYF
CDR3 DNA: TGTGCCAGCAGCCCCGGGACAGGGGGCGCCAAAAACATTCAGTACTTC
V gene: TRBV6-6
clone size: -
D gene: TRBD1
J gene: TRBJ2-4
CDR3 length: 16

CDR3 protein: CASSQEGASYLNTGELFF
CDR3 DNA: TGCGCCAGCAGCCAAGAGGGGGCTAGCTACTTGAACACCGGGGAGCTGTTTTTT
V gene: TRBV4-3
clone size: -
D gene: -
J gene: TRBJ2-2
CDR3 length: 18